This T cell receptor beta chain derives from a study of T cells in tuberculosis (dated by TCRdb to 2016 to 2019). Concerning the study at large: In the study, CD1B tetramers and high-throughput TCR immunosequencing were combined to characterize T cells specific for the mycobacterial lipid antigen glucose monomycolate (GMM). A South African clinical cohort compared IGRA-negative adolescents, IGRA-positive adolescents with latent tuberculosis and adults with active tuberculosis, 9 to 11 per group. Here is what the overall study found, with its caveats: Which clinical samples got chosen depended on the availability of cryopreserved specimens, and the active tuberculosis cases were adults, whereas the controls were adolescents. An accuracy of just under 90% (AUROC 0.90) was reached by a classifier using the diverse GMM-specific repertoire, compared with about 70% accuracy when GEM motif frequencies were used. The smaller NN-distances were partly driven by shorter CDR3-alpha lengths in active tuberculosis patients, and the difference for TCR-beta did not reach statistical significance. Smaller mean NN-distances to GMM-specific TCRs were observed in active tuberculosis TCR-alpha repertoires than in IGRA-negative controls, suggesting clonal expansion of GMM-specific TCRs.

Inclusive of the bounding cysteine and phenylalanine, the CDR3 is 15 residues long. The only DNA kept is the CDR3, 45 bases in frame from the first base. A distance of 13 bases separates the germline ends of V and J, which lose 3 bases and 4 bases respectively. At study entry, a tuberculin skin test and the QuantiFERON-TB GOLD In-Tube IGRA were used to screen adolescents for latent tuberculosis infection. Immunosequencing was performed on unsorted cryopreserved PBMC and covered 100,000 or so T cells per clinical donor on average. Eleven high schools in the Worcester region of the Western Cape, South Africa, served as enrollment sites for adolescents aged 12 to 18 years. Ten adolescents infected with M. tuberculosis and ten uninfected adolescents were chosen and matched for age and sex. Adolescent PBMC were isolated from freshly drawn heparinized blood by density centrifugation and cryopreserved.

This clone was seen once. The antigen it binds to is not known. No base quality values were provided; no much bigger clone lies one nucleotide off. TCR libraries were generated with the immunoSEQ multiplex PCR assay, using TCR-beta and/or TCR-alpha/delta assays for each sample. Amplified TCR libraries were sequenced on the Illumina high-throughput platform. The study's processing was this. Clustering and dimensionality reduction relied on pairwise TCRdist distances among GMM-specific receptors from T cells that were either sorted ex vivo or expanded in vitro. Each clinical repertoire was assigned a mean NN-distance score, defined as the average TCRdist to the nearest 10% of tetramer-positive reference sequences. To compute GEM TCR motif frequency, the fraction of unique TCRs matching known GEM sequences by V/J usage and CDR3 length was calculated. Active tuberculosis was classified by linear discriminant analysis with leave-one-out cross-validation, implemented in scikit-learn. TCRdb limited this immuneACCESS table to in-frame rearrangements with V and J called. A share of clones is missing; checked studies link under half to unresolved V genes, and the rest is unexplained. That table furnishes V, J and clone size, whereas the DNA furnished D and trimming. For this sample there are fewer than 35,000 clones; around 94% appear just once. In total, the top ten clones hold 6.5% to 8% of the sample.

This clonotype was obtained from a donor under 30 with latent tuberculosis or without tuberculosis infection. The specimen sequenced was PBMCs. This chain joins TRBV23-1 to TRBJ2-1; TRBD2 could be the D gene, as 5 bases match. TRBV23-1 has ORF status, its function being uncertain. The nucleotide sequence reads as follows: TGCGCCAGCAGTCATTGGAGCGGAGATTACAATGAGCAGTTCTTC. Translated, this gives CASSHWSGDYNEQFF.